What follows describes a single T cell receptor (beta chain). The antigen is undetermined. Original data processing: A distant-metastasis classifier for papillary thyroid cancer was built using CDR3 differences across clinicopathological groups. TCRdb re-clonotyped the PCR reads through MiXCR. These V and J calls rely on TCRdb rather than the paper's analysis. The sample has some 20,000 clones; 30% to 35% are singletons. This sample is part of a study of metastatic and nonmetastatic thyroid tumors. About the research overall: Where malignant and benign thyroid patients were concerned, repertoires were compared across blood and tumor or nodule tissue.

Until they underwent thyroid surgery, no patient had received any treatment. Germline V gives CDR1 KGHSH, CDR2 LQKENI. CDR3 length: 13 amino acids. With 8 bases clipped from V and 4 bases from J, the junction kept 6 bases outside the gene matches. Broader study findings: Malignant thyroid tumors reportedly exceeded benign nodules significantly in TCR beta diversity, with the difference appearing in blood and tumor.

Material: adjacent normal tissue. The TCR was taken from a female donor with papillary thyroid cancer or a benign thyroid nodule (not recorded which). Some clones in this sample may be carry-over from other donors' samples. This chain joins TRBV18 and TRBJ2-5, with TRBD2 matching over 8 bases. The CDR3 DNA reads as TGTGCCAGCCGAGCGGGGGAGCGAGAGACCCAGTACTTC. This codes for CASRAGERETQYF.